The 26 T cell receptor beta chains given below trace back to one sample, sequenced in a study of blood T cells in healthy people across ages. PCR was performed a second time for roughly 7 to 11 cycles using a sample-barcoded 5' primer and a J-beta primer mix. TCRdb passed the 5' RACE reads through MiXCR, listing each CDR3 protein once. The sample carries 650,000 to 800,000 distinct CDR3 sequences, around 45% recorded once. The sample comprised blood. The source is a man in his sixties in good health.

V usage is TRBV18 and J usage is TRBJ2-3; 8 positions agree with TRBD1. Germline V lookup: CDR1 KGHSH, CDR2 LQKENI. This CDR3 region has 12 residues. Trimming cost V 3 bases and J 11 bases; bases outside gene matches: 4. CDR3 in amino acids: CASSPGDRKQYF. DNA for the CDR3: TGTGCCAGCTCACCCGGGGACAGGAAGCAGTATTTT.

The chain carries TRBV27 and TRBJ1-2, with D possibly being TRBD1 (6 bases). V lost 0 bases and J 8 bases, leaving 16 bases between the germline ends. Germline values: CDR1 MNHEY, CDR2 SMNVEV (reference sequence). This CDR3 comprises 15 residues. The CDR3 is CASSLSTGGRGGYTF. CDR3 nucleotides: TGTGCCAGCAGTTTATCGACAGGAGGACGAGGAGGCTACACCTTC.

This chain links TRBV12-3 or TRBV12-4 with TRBJ1-5, with D possibly matching TRBD1 (6 bases). V shed 5 bases and J shed 8 bases, with 13 bases lying between them. The CDR3 is 13 amino acids. This CDR3 is CASSVTGLEPQHF. The DNA for the CDR3 is TGTGCCAGCAGTGTAACAGGGTTGGAGCCCCAGCATTTT.

Points on this clonotype: A much larger clone lies one base from this, so it may be a read error. The chain couples TRBV4-1 to TRBJ2-5, with D perhaps being TRBD1 or TRBD2 (5 bases each). The J call may be in error: the DNA end matches TRBJ2-7 better. The CDR3 length is 13 residues. Germline values: CDR1 MGHRA, CDR2 YSYEKL. The CDR3 reads CASNHLGDYEQYF. CDR3 DNA sequence: TGCGCCAGCAACCATTTGGGGGACTACGAGCAGTACTTC.

The chain employs TRBV6-6 and TRBJ2-1; 11 nucleotides align to TRBD1. Germline CDR1 MNHNY, CDR2 SVGAGI (reference sequence). V lost 5 bases to trimming and J lost 1 base; unmatched junction nucleotides: 7. The CDR3 runs 17 residues. This CDR3 reads CASSNRDRGFSYNEQFF. The CDR3 coding sequence is TGTGCCAGCAGTAATAGGGACAGGGGGTTTTCCTACAATGAGCAGTTCTTC.

V gene TRBV3-1 combines with J gene TRBJ2-5; D is possibly TRBD2 (5 bases). Per the germline V gene, CDR1 is LGHDT and CDR2 is YNNKEL (reference sequence). Trimming left V 0 bases short and J 1 base short, with 9 bases between. The CDR3 is made up of 15 amino acids. The CDR3 loop reads CASSQDLASQETQYF. The CDR3 DNA follows: TGTGCCAGCAGCCAAGATCTAGCCAGCCAAGAGACCCAGTACTTC.

This chain connects TRBV6-2 or TRBV6-3 to TRBJ2-1; the D gene is possibly TRBD2 (5 bases). From germline, CDR1 is MNHEY and CDR2 SVGEGT. Trimming removed 4 bases at V and 0 bases at J, with 13 bases between. The CDR3 runs to 16 residues. The DNA for the CDR3 is TGTGCCAGCAGTTCGGCCGGGGTAGGCTCCTACAATGAGCAGTTCTTC. Translated: CASSSAGVGSYNEQFF.

V usage is TRBV2 and J usage is TRBJ2-1, with 8 bases aligning to TRBD1. J lost 8 bases, V lost 7 bases, and 10 bases had no gene match. Germline CDR1 is SNHLY and CDR2 is FYNNEI. CDR3 length equals 14 residues. The CDR3 nucleotides are TGTGCCAGCAAGGGGCAGGGGGCTCGCCATGAGCAGTTCTTC. This translates into CASKGQGARHEQFF.

In its sample, this clonotype was seen a few times. The chain couples TRBV5-1 to TRBJ2-5; D possibly corresponds to TRBD1 (5 bases). The germline V gene has CDR1 SGHRS and CDR2 YFSETQ. Trimming left V 4 bases short and J 5 bases short, with 15 bases between. The CDR3 has 14 residues. This CDR3 reads CASSLNDRWETQYF. CDR3 coding DNA: TGCGCCAGCAGCCTGAACGACAGATGGGAGACCCAGTACTTC.

This clonotype was seen a single time. The V call is TRBV20-1, the J call TRBJ2-1; 7 bases line up with TRBD2. Germline-derived CDR1 and CDR2 are DFQATT and SNEGSKA (reference sequence). The V and J ends lost 3 bases and 8 bases, in that order; junction bases with no gene match: 10. The CDR3 covers 14 residues. The DNA of the CDR3 is TGCAGTGCTAGGGGAAGCGGGATCGGCGATGAGCAGTTCTTC. This codes for CSARGSGIGDEQFF.

This clonotype was counted at least ten times. The genes are TRBV7-8 and TRBJ2-7; D is perhaps TRBD1 or TRBD2 (5 bases each). V lost 1 base, J lost 2 bases, and 12 bases lay in between. Germline assignment: CDR1 SGHVS and CDR2 FQNEAQ. The CDR3 consists of 15 residues. The CDR3: CASSLVGDGAYEQYF. The CDR3 nucleotides read TGTGCCAGCAGCTTAGTGGGGGACGGAGCCTACGAGCAGTACTTC.

This clonotype appeared many times. V is TRBV6-6 and J is TRBJ2-7, with D maybe TRBD2 (6 bases). The CDR3 sequence is 14 residues long. CDR1 and CDR2 from the germline V gene are MNHNY and SVGAGI (reference sequence). V was shortened by 6 bases and J by 0 bases, with 12 bases between the two germline ends. CDR3 amino acids: CASRTYGGSYEQYF. The CDR3 DNA reads TGTGCCAGCAGGACATACGGGGGCTCCTACGAGCAGTACTTC.

The table lists this clonotype with a few counts. The genes are TRBV5-1 and TRBJ2-5; 10 bases fit TRBD2. The CDR3 spans 15 residues. Per the germline V gene, CDR1 is SGHRS and CDR2 is YFSETQ. V shed 4 bases and J 2 bases; nucleotides not matched to a gene: 5. The CDR3 sequence is CASSQSGGGQETQYF. The DNA of the CDR3 is TGCGCCAGCAGCCAGAGCGGGGGGGGGCAAGAGACCCAGTACTTC.

The sample holds a few counts of this clonotype. This chain connects TRBV6-6 to TRBJ2-3; TRBD1 matches at 10 bases. Germline CDR1 and CDR2: MNHNY and SVGAGI (reference sequence). Trimming cost V 8 bases and J 5 bases; bases outside gene matches: 7. The CDR3 consists of 14 residues. The CDR3 DNA is TGTGCCAGCGACGACAGGGGGCCTGGAGATACGCAGTATTTT. The encoded protein is CASDDRGPGDTQYF.

This clonotype was counted a few times. V usage is TRBV7-2 and J usage is TRBJ2-7; D is perhaps TRBD1 (5 bases). The germline V and J ends were trimmed by 5 bases and 3 bases, with 11 bases remaining between them. Germline V gene sequence: CDR1 SGHTA, CDR2 FQGNSA. CDR3 length: 13 residues. CDR3 amino acids: CASSPQGLYEQYF. In nucleotides, the CDR3 is TGTGCCAGCAGCCCCCAGGGCCTCTACGAGCAGTACTTC.

The chain recombines TRBV18 with TRBJ2-7; TRBD1 matches at 9 bases. The J call may be wrong; the DNA end is better matched by TRBJ2-4. This CDR3 contains 16 residues. CDR1 is KGHSH, CDR2 LQKENI, per germline. Here the CDR3 DNA reads TGTGCCAGCTCACCAGGGGACAGGGTCGGCAAAAACATTCAGTACTTC. This sequence encodes CASSPGDRVGKNIQYF.

The chain joins TRBV7-9 to TRBJ2-7; either TRBD1 or TRBD2 may fit D (7 bases each). The germline V gene encodes CDR1 SEHNR and CDR2 FQNEAQ (reference sequence). CDR3 size: 14 residues. Trimming took off 4 bases at V and 5 bases at J, with 15 bases between the two ends. As DNA, the CDR3 is TGTGCCAGCAGCTCCCCCGCAGGGGGGGACGAGCAGTACTTC. Protein product: CASSSPAGGDEQYF.

Points on this clonotype: A read error may account for a junction end that differs from germline. The chain carries TRBV4-3 and TRBJ2-2; possibly TRBD1 for D (6 bases). This CDR3 contains 18 residues. Germline values: CDR1 LGHNA, CDR2 YSLEER. The CDR3 loop is CASSQDARRRWDTGELFF. As DNA, the CDR3 is TGCGCCAGCAGCCAAGACGCCAGACGAAGGTGGGACACTGGGGAGCTGTTTTTT.

The rearrangement uses TRBV4-3 and TRBJ2-1; D not resolved. The V and J ends lost 0 bases and 0 bases respectively, with 3 bases between them. Germline assignment: CDR1 LGHNA and CDR2 YSLEER. CDR3 size: 14 residues. The chain's CDR3 is CASSQDGSYNEQFF. In DNA, the CDR3 is TGCGCCAGCAGCCAAGATGGCTCCTACAATGAGCAGTTCTTC.

The chain carries TRBV6-1 and TRBJ1-2; 8 bases fit TRBD1. The germline CDR1 and CDR2 sequences are MNHNS and SASEGT. V was clipped by 3 bases and J by 4 bases; unmatched bases: 7. The CDR3 is made up of 15 amino acids. This CDR3 reads CASSDPRGRAYGYTF. The CDR3, as DNA: TGTGCCAGCAGTGACCCCAGGGGGCGCGCCTATGGCTACACCTTC.

On this clonotype itself: Relative to the germline gene, one junction end is altered; a read error may explain this. This sequence joins TRBV3-1 and TRBJ2-4, with a weak D call TRBD1 (7 bases). The CDR3 spans 17 residues. CDR1 and CDR2 (germline): LGHDT, YNNKEL (reference sequence). CDR3 DNA: TGTGCCAGCAGCCAAGGACCAGGGGGGCTAGCCGAAAACATTCAGTACTTC. Translation: CASSQGPGGLAENIQYF.

The V call is TRBV28, the J call TRBJ2-7; TRBD2 matches at 9 bases. This CDR3 comprises 16 residues. J lost 4 bases, V lost 4 bases, and 11 bases had no gene match. The germline V gene has CDR1 MDHEN and CDR2 SYDVKM. The CDR3 is CASSWLSGGRSYEQYF. The CDR3, as DNA: TGTGCCAGCAGTTGGCTTAGCGGGGGACGTTCGTACGAGCAGTACTTC.

This rearrangement joins TRBV7-2 to TRBJ2-1; D is undetermined. The CDR3 contains 14 residues. Trimming removed 5 bases from V and 8 bases from J, with 16 bases in between. Germline loops: CDR1 SGHTA, CDR2 FQGNSA. The DNA for the CDR3 is TGTGCCAGCAGCCGAAGTACCAGGTTCGATGAGCAGTTCTTC. Its protein product is CASSRSTRFDEQFF.

The gene calls are TRBV27 and TRBJ2-3; TRBD1 might be the D (6 bases). The CDR3 extends over 14 amino acids. Trimming left V 10 bases short and J 2 bases short, with 16 bases between. The germline gives CDR1 MNHEY, CDR2 SMNVEV (reference sequence). This chain's CDR3 is CATRQALSTDTQYF. The DNA for the CDR3 is TGTGCCACAAGACAGGCTCTTTCCACAGATACGCAGTATTTT.

A few counts support this clonotype. The V gene is TRBV7-2, the J gene TRBJ2-7; 11 bases agree with TRBD2. CDR3 length: 20 amino acids. Germline CDR1 reads SGHTA; CDR2 reads FQGNSA. The V and J ends lost 1 base and 0 bases, in that order; junction bases with no gene match: 14. CDR3 protein: CASSLGPVWSSGGHSYEQYF. The DNA of the CDR3 is TGTGCCAGCAGCTTAGGTCCCGTCTGGTCTAGCGGGGGGCACTCCTACGAGCAGTACTTC.

This clonotype was seen only a few times. CDR3 DNA: TGTGCCATCAGTGAACGGGTAGAAAGCTCCTACGAGCAGTACTTC. Its protein is CAISERVESSYEQYF. V is TRBV10-3 and J is TRBJ2-7; D is unresolved. This CDR3 contains 15 residues. Germline values: CDR1 ENHRY, CDR2 SYGVKD. V lost 3 bases to trimming and J lost 0 bases, with 12 bases between them.